This T cell receptor (beta chain) appears in the sequencing data of a study of Graves' ophthalmopathy and Graves' hyperthyroidism. Patients with other autoimmune diseases, uncontrolled infections, pregnancy or lactation were excluded. Serum thyroxine and TRAb, along with clinical symptoms, thyroid ultrasound and orbital computed tomography, were what diagnosis relied on. Someone took the PBMCs out of about 10 ml of fresh peripheral blood. RNA transcripts served as template for amplifying TCR beta CDR3 sequences. The first round was an RT-PCR with HTBI primers, and the second round was a multiplex PCR. MiXCR, run by TCRdb on the multiplex PCR reads, gives a single entry per CDR3 protein. Altogether 200,000 to 300,000 distinct CDR3 sequences are present, about 47% being singletons, with the ten largest covering roughly 45%. Concerning this clonotype: The antigen is unknown.

Study observations and caveats: The authors also found most expanded thyroid clonotypes above 0.001 frequency in blood.

The V and J ends lost 0 bases and 2 bases, in that order; junction bases with no gene match: 3. Germline values: CDR1 SGHVS, CDR2 FNYEAQ. The CDR3 runs 16 residues. Sample: peripheral blood. The chain uses TRBV7-6 and TRBJ2-7; 11 nucleotides line up with TRBD2. This sequence was found in an adult man with Graves' ophthalmopathy. This CDR3 reads CASSLASLAGAYEQYF. CDR3 DNA: TGTGCCAGCAGCTTAGCGTCACTAGCGGGAGCCTACGAGCAGTACTTC. The full variable domain, in which reference TRBV7-6 and TRBJ2-7 provide the parts outside the CDR3, is GAGVSQSPRYKVTKRGQDVALRCDPISGHVSLYWYRQALGQGPEFLTYFNYEAQQDKSGLPNDRFSAERPEGSISTLTIQRTEQRDSAMYRCASSLASLAGAYEQYFGPGTRLTVT.